This T cell receptor beta chain was identified during a study of T cells after yellow fever vaccination. Study in general: Where fractions had low cell numbers, libraries were prepared from them with the SMART-Seq v4 Ultra Low Input RNA kit. Study-wide points: Though weaker, the secondary response peaked faster, on day 5 versus 15.

Conversion of TCR transcripts into cDNA relied on 5'RACE template switching, which added a universal primer site and UMIs. MiXCR was run by TCRdb on the 5' RACE reads, yielding one entry per CDR3 protein. This sample has about 75,000 distinct CDR3 sequences, with about 7.2% found just once. This clonotype was recorded many times. Antigen unknown. The CDR3 sequence is 17 residues long. Trimming pared 6 bases from V and 5 bases from J, leaving 26 bases between. Germline CDR1 is DFQATT and CDR2 is SNEGSKA (reference sequence). This TCR was recovered from a man between 18 and 35 years old who received the YFV17D yellow fever vaccine. The chain is built from TRBV20-1 and TRBJ2-1, with D maybe TRBD1 (5 bases). The material was CD8+ T cells sorted from PBMCs, obtained 9 to 11 days after the first yellow fever vaccination. CDR3 sequence reads: CSAQETFSRTLNNEQFF. The CDR3 coding sequence is TGCAGTGCCCAGGAAACGTTTTCTCGGACATTGAACAATGAGCAGTTCTTC.